The following is a T cell receptor (beta chain) sequence with its context. Its antigen remains unidentified. Method: immunoSEQ multiplex PCR; TCRdb's copy keeps in-frame clones and lacks some. The data show approximately 68,000 clones, about 79% seen once. This sample was included in a study of vaccination effects on CD4 cells after COVID-19. This CDR3 is 14 amino acids long. Per germline, CDR1 SGHTA and CDR2 FQGNSA. Trimming took off 1 base at V and 4 bases at J, with 10 bases between the two ends. The ViraFEST assay expanded antigen-specific CD4+ T cells with viral peptide pools before sequencing. After less than 11 days in culture, the CD4+ T cells were isolated. Prior SARS-CoV-2 infection was absent in the vaccine recipients, as shown by negative nucleocapsid antibodies. Cultures used roughly 1.8 million PBMC per well, 9.5 to 10 IU/ml IL-2 and about 10 ug/ml peptides. General study points: Long after vaccination, the clones induced by infection and by vaccine shrank markedly in size. Healthy vaccinees' vaccine-induced clones included only 1 of 255 that recognized common cold coronaviruses.

The TCR comes from a human donor who received a COVID-19 vaccine. This material consisted of CD4+ T cells from PBMCs cultured with SARS-CoV-2 spike peptides, taken before COVID-19 vaccination. The genes are TRBV7-2 and TRBJ1-1, with D perhaps TRBD1 (6 bases). The chain's CDR3 is CASSLDRGATEAFF. CDR3 in DNA: TGTGCCAGCAGCTTAGACCGGGGGGCCACTGAAGCTTTCTTT.